The clone carrying this T cell receptor (beta chain) was observed a handful of times. Its antigen is undetermined. This sample was included in a study of T cell repertoires in cytomegalovirus infection. Overall study: TCR beta signatures that were public indicated CMV infection and matching HLA type.

Looked up from germline, CDR1 is SEHNR and CDR2 is FQNEAQ (reference sequence). There are 12 residues in the CDR3. Between the trimmed V and J ends, which lost 4 bases and 3 bases, there was a span of 7 bases. TCRdb reanalysed the reads using MiXCR and keeps one entry per CDR3 protein. This table holds tens of thousands of distinct CDR3 sequences, 20% to 25% found once. The sequence was collected from a human donor in good health (CMV status not recorded). Some clones in this sample may be carry-over from other donors' samples. The V call is TRBV7-9, the J call TRBJ2-7; D remains unclear. The specimen comprised CD8+ T cells from cultured PBMCs, sampled from culture after CMV antigen stimulation. DNA of the CDR3: TGTGCCAGCAGCTCCACGGGCTACGAGCAGTACTTC. Protein: CASSSTGYEQYF.